This TCR beta chain originates from a study of blood T cell repertoires in COVID-19. V gave up 2 bases and J gave up 0 bases; unmatched junction bases: 1. Germline V lookup: CDR1 SGHDT, CDR2 YYEEEE. The CDR3 is 16 residues long. Using immunoSEQ multiplex PCR, the repertoire was profiled, and TCRdb retains in-frame clones only, with some absent. Here the sample spans roughly 420,000 clones, over 75% being singletons. The sequence came from a woman aged 25 to 45 with acute COVID-19. This sequence joins TRBV5-6 and TRBJ1-6; 8 bases match TRBD1. Input material: PBMCs or T cells enriched from blood (not recorded which). CDR3 in amino acids: CASSFGQGSYNSPLHF. The CDR3, as DNA: TGTGCCAGCAGCTTTGGACAGGGCTCCTATAATTCACCCCTCCACTTT.